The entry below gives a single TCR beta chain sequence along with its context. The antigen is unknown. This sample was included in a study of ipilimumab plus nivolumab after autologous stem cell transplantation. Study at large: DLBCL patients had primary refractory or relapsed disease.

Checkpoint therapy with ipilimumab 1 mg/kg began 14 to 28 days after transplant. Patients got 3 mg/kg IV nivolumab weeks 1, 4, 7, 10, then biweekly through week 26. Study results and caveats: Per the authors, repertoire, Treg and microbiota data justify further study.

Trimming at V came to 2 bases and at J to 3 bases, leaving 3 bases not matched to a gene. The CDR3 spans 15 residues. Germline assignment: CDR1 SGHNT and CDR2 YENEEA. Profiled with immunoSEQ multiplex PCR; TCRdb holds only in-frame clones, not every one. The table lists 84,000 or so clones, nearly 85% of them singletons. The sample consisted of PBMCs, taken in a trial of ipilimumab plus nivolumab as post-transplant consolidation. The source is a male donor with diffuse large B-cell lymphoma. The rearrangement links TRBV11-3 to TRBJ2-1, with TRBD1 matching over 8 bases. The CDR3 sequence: CASSLTGTGYNEQFF. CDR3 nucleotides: TGTGCCAGCAGCTTAACCGGGACAGGCTACAATGAGCAGTTCTTC.